These 23 T cell receptor beta chains came from one sample sequenced in a study of T cell repertoires in cytomegalovirus infection (dated by TCRdb to between 2019 and 2020). TCRdb names Illumina HiSeq 1500 as the instrument used. TCRdb's own reprocessing of the public reads used fastp at Q25 and MiXCR and kept productive beta chains. Rows matching on CDR3 protein sequence are summarized as one entry with the most common DNA and genes. The sample table contains 150,000 to 200,000 distinct CDR3 sequences; only one count was recorded for 15% to 20% of them. Around 19% of the sample belongs to the ten largest clones. The specimen sequenced was CD8+ T cells from PBMCs. Source of these receptors: a human donor in good health (CMV status not recorded). Some clones in this sample may be carry-over from other donors' samples.

The V and J genes are TRBV19 and TRBJ2-5; weak D call: TRBD2 (6 bases). CDR3 length: 14 residues. V lost 4 bases, J lost 4 bases, and 13 bases lay in between. Germline values: CDR1 LNHDA, CDR2 SQIVND (reference sequence). CDR3 loop: CASSRRGRRETQYF. CDR3 sequence (DNA): TGTGCCAGTAGTAGGAGGGGACGGAGAGAGACCCAGTACTTC. The whole variable domain, remainder taken from reference TRBV19 and TRBJ2-5, is DGGITQSPKYLFRKEGQNVTLSCEQNLNHDAMYWYRQDPGQGLRLIYYSQIVNDFQKGDIAEGYSVSREKKESFPLTVTSAQKNPTAFYLCASSRRGRRETQYFGPGTRLLVL.

The chain employs TRBV29-1 and TRBJ2-7; D possibly corresponds to TRBD2 (6 bases). The V gene lost 5 bases and the J gene lost 2 bases, with 13 bases spanning the gap. From germline, CDR1 is SQVTM and CDR2 ANQGSEA. The CDR3 has 13 residues. This CDR3 is CSVYGGMAYEQYF. In nucleotides, the CDR3 is TGCAGCGTTTACGGCGGGATGGCCTACGAGCAGTACTTC.

This clonotype has a handful of counts. The V gene is TRBV6-6, the J gene TRBJ2-1; 16 bases are shared with TRBD2. CDR3 size: 24 residues. Per the germline V gene, CDR1 is MNHNY and CDR2 is SVGAGI (reference sequence). V shed 0 bases and J 4 bases; nucleotides not matched to a gene: 21. The CDR3 DNA is TGTGCCAGCAGTTACTCAACCGCCCGGTCCGGGACTAGCGGGAGGGCCCTGGTGTACAATGAGCAGTTCTTC. This translates into CASSYSTARSGTSGRALVYNEQFF.

The V call is TRBV14, the J call TRBJ2-2; D remains unclear. The CDR3 loop spans 12 amino acids. The ends were cut back, 1 base at V and 7 bases at J, with 4 bases in the middle. CDR1 SGHDN and CDR2 FVKESK come from the germline V gene. The CDR3 is CASSQAVGELFF. The CDR3 region has the DNA TGTGCCAGCAGCCAAGCGGTCGGGGAGCTGTTTTTT.

This chain joins TRBV2 and TRBJ1-2; D is perhaps TRBD1 (5 bases). The CDR3 totals 13 residues. Trimming shortened V by 10 bases and J by 6 bases, and 18 bases separated the two germline ends. Germline V CDR1 and CDR2: SNHLY, FYNNEI. CDR3 region: CAIQGNRYDGYTF. The CDR3 region has the DNA TGTGCCATCCAGGGTAACCGGTACGATGGCTACACCTTC.

This clonotype has just a few counts. The chain couples TRBV7-8 to TRBJ2-3; D is uncertain. V was clipped by 7 bases and J by 6 bases, with 17 bases between them. Germline V gene lookup returns CDR1 SGHVS and CDR2 FQNEAQ. This CDR3 contains 14 residues. CDR3 sequence (DNA): TGTGCCAGCACCGAACCAATCCGGTCCGATACGCAGTATTTT. This codes for CASTEPIRSDTQYF.

The chain employs TRBV6-6 and TRBJ2-7, with D hard to call. Trimming stripped 5 bases from V and 6 bases from J, with 11 bases between. The CDR3 has 12 residues. Per the germline V gene, CDR1 is MNHNY and CDR2 is SVGAGI (reference sequence). CDR3 protein: CASSLGIVEQYF. The DNA of the CDR3 is TGTGCCAGCAGTCTAGGGATCGTCGAGCAGTACTTC.

CDR3 amino acids: CASSIGSRAEEQFF. For the CDR3, the DNA is TGTGCCAGTAGTATAGGAAGCCGGGCCGAAGAGCAGTTCTTC. The chain carries TRBV19 and TRBJ2-1; D uncertain. The CDR3 runs 14 residues. The V gene lost 1 base and the J gene lost 10 bases, with 14 bases spanning the gap. CDR1 is LNHDA, CDR2 SQIVND, per germline (reference sequence).

The chain has TRBV7-2 and TRBJ2-5, with D tentatively TRBD1 (5 bases). With 1 base removed from V and 4 bases from J, the gap between germline ends came to 10 bases. This CDR3 region has 14 residues. The V gene's germline CDR1 is SGHTA and CDR2 FQGNSA. DNA for the CDR3: TGTGCCAGCAGCTTAGACCCAAGGGGAGAGACCCAGTACTTC. This encodes CASSLDPRGETQYF.

This clonotype has a handful of counts. The chain employs TRBV6-2 or TRBV6-3 and TRBJ2-1; D may match TRBD1 or TRBD2 (5 bases each). CDR3 length: 12 amino acids. Germline CDR1 is MNHEY and CDR2 is SVGEGT. With 4 bases removed from V and 9 bases from J, the gap between germline ends came to 10 bases. The CDR3 loop reads CASSFKRGEQFF. In DNA form, the CDR3 reads TGTGCCAGCAGTTTTAAGAGGGGTGAGCAGTTCTTC.

Only a few counts were recorded for this clonotype. The chain carries TRBV7-9 and TRBJ1-4, with D possibly being TRBD1 (5 bases). The CDR3 consists of 16 residues. Trimming left V 7 bases short and J 7 bases short, with 22 bases between. Germline assignment: CDR1 SEHNR and CDR2 FQNEAQ (reference sequence). This chain's CDR3 is CASTPPGTGSGEKLFF. CDR3 nucleotide sequence: TGTGCCAGCACCCCCCCCGGGACGGGGAGCGGTGAAAAACTGTTTTTT.

Only a few counts were recorded for this clonotype. At one boundary the junction diverges from the germline segment, which might be a read error. This chain uses TRBV7-7 with TRBJ2-1, with D possibly being TRBD1 (5 bases). Germline CDR1 and CDR2: SSHAT and FNYEAQ (reference sequence). The CDR3 length is 13 residues. CDR3: CASSHTIQVERIF. The CDR3 DNA reads TGTGCCAGCAGTCATACCATACAGGTGGAAAGGATCTTC.

CDR3 in amino acids: CSARDPGTDFYGYTF. As DNA, the CDR3 is TGCAGTGCTAGAGACCCCGGGACAGATTTTTATGGCTACACCTTC. The chain carries TRBV20-1 and TRBJ1-2; the match to TRBD1 covers 7 bases. Germline V gives CDR1 DFQATT, CDR2 SNEGSKA (reference sequence). The V gene end was trimmed by 0 bases and the J gene end by 5 bases; junction bases not matched to a gene: 9. The CDR3 has 15 residues.

There are a few counts of this clonotype. The gene calls are TRBV12-3 or TRBV12-4 and TRBJ2-1; tentative D call: TRBD1 (7 bases). The V and J ends lost 6 bases and 5 bases respectively, with 20 bases between them. CDR3 length: 16 residues. The CDR3 coding sequence is TGTGCCAGCAGAATGACAGGGCTCGGAGGGAACAATGAGCAGTTCTTC. Translating it yields CASRMTGLGGNNEQFF.

This sequence joins TRBV6-2 or TRBV6-3 and TRBJ2-3, with 8 nucleotides matching TRBD2. In germline, CDR1 is MNHEY, CDR2 SVGEGT. Trimming at V came to 7 bases and at J to 1 base, leaving 7 bases not matched to a gene. The CDR3 length is 15 residues. Here the CDR3 reads CASTIGGGRTDTQYF. The CDR3 nucleotides read TGTGCCAGCACCATCGGGGGGGGCCGCACAGATACGCAGTATTTT.

The chain couples TRBV7-6 to TRBJ1-4, with 10 nucleotides matching TRBD1. CDR1 and CDR2 (germline): SGHVS, FNYEAQ. Unmatched junction bases numbered 7, after V lost 4 bases and J lost 2 bases. The CDR3 is 17 amino acids. The CDR3 spells CASSSGTGVNTNEKLFF. The DNA for the CDR3 is TGTGCCAGCAGCTCCGGGACAGGGGTTAATACTAATGAAAAACTGTTTTTT.

The chain employs TRBV29-1 and TRBJ1-2; D remains unclear. CDR3 size: 12 residues. Germline values: CDR1 SQVTM, CDR2 ANQGSEA. V dropped 6 bases and J dropped 4 bases, with 12 bases sitting between them. CDR3 sequence reads: CSVDWTGYGYTF. For the CDR3, the DNA is TGCAGCGTAGACTGGACGGGCTATGGCTACACCTTC.

The V and J genes are TRBV7-2 and TRBJ2-1, with D unclear. The CDR3 loop spans 14 amino acids. V was shortened by 5 bases and J by 6 bases, with 14 bases between the two germline ends. From germline, CDR1 is SGHTA and CDR2 FQGNSA. The CDR3 nucleotides read TGTGCCAGCAGCCGAAATGGACCGATCAATGAGCAGTTCTTC. This sequence encodes CASSRNGPINEQFF.

This chain uses TRBV4-1 with TRBJ2-7; D may be TRBD2 (5 bases). V was pared by 6 bases and J by 4 bases, with 13 bases between. Germline values: CDR1 MGHRA, CDR2 YSYEKL. This CDR3 region has 13 residues. CDR3 loop: CASRGGEGYEQYF. The CDR3, as DNA: TGCGCCAGCAGGGGTGGAGAGGGTTACGAGCAGTACTTC.

In its sample, this clonotype was seen a few times. J is TRBJ1-2 and V is TRBV5-1; D ambiguous. V lost 1 base to trimming and J lost 4 bases, with 8 bases between them. This CDR3 region has 13 residues. Germline CDR1 reads SGHRS; CDR2 reads YFSETQ. The CDR3 region is CASSLSSGYGYTF. The CDR3 DNA is TGCGCCAGCAGCTTGAGTTCAGGCTATGGCTACACCTTC.

This clonotype was counted at least ten times. The chain couples TRBV7-2 to TRBJ2-1; D gene uncertain. This CDR3 comprises 14 residues. V was shortened by 2 bases and J by 5 bases, with 10 bases between the two germline ends. CDR1 is SGHTA and CDR2 is FQGNSA in the germline V gene. CDR3 sequence (DNA): TGTGCCAGCAGCTTAAACGCCCCGAACAATGAGCAGTTCTTC. Translation: CASSLNAPNNEQFF.

The chain has TRBV28 and TRBJ2-7; a possible D gene is TRBD1 (7 bases). This CDR3 has 14 residues. Germline-derived CDR1 and CDR2 are MDHEN and SYDVKM. Trimming took off 6 bases at V and 6 bases at J, with 18 bases between the two ends. The CDR3 DNA follows: TGTGCCAGCAGCTCCCAGGGGGAGGAGTGCGAGCAGTACTTC. This codes for CASSSQGEECEQYF.

J is TRBJ2-7 and V is TRBV9; 7 bases map to TRBD1. J was trimmed by 6 bases and V by 3 bases; bases with no gene match: 9. CDR1 is SGDLS, CDR2 YYNGEE, per germline. The CDR3 runs 14 residues. CDR3 region: CASSAGTASSEQYF. The CDR3 coding sequence is TGTGCCAGCAGCGCCGGGACAGCCTCGTCCGAGCAGTACTTC.